This TCR beta chain was observed in a study of shared clonotypes between healthy human individuals. Points from the study as a whole: Owing to a small donor count, the genetic and exposure-history diversity represented was limited.

Investigators divided CD4+ cells into CD45RA+ naive and CD45RA-negative memory subsets. As to this clone: The antigen remains unidentified.

Sequencing used immunoSEQ multiplex PCR; TCRdb keeps in-frame clones, though not all of them. In the table there are 2 million to 2.5 million clones, 80% to 95% of which are singletons. In germline, CDR1 is KGHSH, CDR2 LQKENI. With 1 base removed from V and 8 bases from J, the gap between germline ends came to 14 bases. The CDR3 extends over 14 amino acids. The chain is built from TRBV18 and TRBJ1-1; possibly TRBD1 for D (5 bases). The TCR comes from a man in his late teens or twenties in good health. Some clones in this sample may be carry-over from other donors' samples. The specimen sequenced was naive CD4+ T cells from PBMCs. Subset denoted: CD45RA+ positively selected. The chain's CDR3 is CASSPLGVEGEAFF. The CDR3 DNA sequence: TGTGCCAGCTCACCACTGGGGGTGGAGGGCGAAGCTTTCTTT. Full variable domain (missing parts from reference TRBV18 and TRBJ1-1): NAGVMQNPRHLVRRRGQEARLRCSPMKGHSHVYWYRQLPEEGLKFMVYLQKENIIDESGMPKERFSAEFPKEGPSILRIQQVVRGDSAAYFCASSPLGVEGEAFFGQGTRLTVV.